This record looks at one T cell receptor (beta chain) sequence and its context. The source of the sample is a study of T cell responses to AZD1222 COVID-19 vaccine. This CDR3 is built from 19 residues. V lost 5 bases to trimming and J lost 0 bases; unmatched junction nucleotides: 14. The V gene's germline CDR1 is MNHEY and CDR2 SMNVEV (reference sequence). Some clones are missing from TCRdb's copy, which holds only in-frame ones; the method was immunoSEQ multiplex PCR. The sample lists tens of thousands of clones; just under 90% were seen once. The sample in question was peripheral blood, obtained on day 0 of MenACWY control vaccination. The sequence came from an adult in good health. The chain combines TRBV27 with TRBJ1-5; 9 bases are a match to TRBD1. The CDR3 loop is CASSPRTGATRYSNQPQHF. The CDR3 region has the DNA TGTGCCAGCAGTCCTCGGACAGGGGCGACACGGTATAGCAATCAGCCCCAGCATTTT.